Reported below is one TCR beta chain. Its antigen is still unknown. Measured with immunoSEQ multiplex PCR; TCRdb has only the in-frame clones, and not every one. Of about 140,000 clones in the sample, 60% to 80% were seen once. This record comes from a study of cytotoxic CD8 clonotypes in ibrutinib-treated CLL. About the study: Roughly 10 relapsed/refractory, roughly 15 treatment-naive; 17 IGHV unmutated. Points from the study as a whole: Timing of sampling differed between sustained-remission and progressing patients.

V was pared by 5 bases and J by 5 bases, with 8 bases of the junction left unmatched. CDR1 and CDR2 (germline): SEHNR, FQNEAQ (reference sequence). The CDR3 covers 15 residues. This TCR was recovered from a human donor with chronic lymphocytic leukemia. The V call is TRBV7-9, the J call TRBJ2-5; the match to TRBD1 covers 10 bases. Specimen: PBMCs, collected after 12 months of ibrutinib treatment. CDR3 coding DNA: TGTGCCAGCAGCCCCACTGGACAGGGGGGGGAGACCCAGTACTTC. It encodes CASSPTGQGGETQYF.